This T cell receptor beta chain appears in the sequencing data of a study of blood T cell repertoires in COVID-19. Study in general: From the United States, Italy and Spain came samples of acute and convalescent COVID-19. Sources were T cells, B-cell-depleted T cells, or PBMCs; the material itself was cDNA or gDNA.

In the original processing: Reference gene primers were amplified, and this amplification served to estimate nucleated cell counts. Method: immunoSEQ multiplex PCR; TCRdb's copy keeps in-frame clones and lacks some. D and trimming come from the DNA, and the V and J calls and clone size come from that table. The sample has a few hundred thousand clones; approximately 86% are singletons. The V and J ends lost 1 base and 0 bases respectively, with 13 bases between them. The CDR3 spans 18 residues. Per germline, CDR1 SEHNR and CDR2 FQNEAQ (reference sequence). Sequenced input: peripheral blood. The TCR sequence derives from a man aged 40-55 years who had recovered from COVID-19. The chain couples TRBV7-9 to TRBJ2-6; D is perhaps TRBD1 (6 bases). The CDR3 bases are TGTGCCAGCAGCTTAGGACAGGACTCTGGCTCTGGGGCCAACGTCCTGACTTTC. Amino acid sequence: CASSLGQDSGSGANVLTF.